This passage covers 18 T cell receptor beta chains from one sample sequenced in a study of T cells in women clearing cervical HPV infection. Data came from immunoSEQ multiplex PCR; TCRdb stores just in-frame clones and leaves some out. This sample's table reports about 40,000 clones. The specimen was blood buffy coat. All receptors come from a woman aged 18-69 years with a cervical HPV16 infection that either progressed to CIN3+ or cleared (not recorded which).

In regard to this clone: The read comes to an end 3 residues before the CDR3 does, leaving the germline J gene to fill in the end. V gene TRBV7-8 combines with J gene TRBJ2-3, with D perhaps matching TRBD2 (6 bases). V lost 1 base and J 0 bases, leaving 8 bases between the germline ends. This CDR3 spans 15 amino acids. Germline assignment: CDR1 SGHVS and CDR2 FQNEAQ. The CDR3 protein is CASSLDGGSTDTQYF. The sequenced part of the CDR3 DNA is TGTGCCAGCAGCTTAGACGGGGGTAGCACAGATACG. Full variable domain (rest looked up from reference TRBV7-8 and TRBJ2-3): GAGVSQSPRYKVAKRGQDVALRCDPISGHVSLFWYQQALGQGPEFLTYFQNEAQLDKSGLPSDRFFAERPEGSVSTLKIQRTQQEDSAVYLCASSLDGGSTDTQYFGPGTRLTVL.

CDR3 sequence reads: CASSLAAGSYEQYF. The part of the CDR3 DNA that was read is TGTGCCAGCAGCTTAGCGGCGGGCTCCTACGAG. This rearrangement joins TRBV7-6 to TRBJ2-7; D might be TRBD2 (5 bases). The CDR3 end lies 3 residues beyond the end of the read and is filled in from the germline J gene. Trimming removed 0 bases from V and 0 bases from J, with 6 bases in between. Looked up from germline, CDR1 is SGHVS and CDR2 is FNYEAQ. The CDR3 extends over 14 amino acids.

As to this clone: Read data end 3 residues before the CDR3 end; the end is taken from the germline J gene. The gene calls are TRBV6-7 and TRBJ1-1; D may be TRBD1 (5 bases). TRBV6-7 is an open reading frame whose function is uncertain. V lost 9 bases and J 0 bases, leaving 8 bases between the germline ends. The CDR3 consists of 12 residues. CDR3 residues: CASGGLNTEAFF. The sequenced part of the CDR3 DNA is TGTGCCAGTGGGGGGTTGAACACTGAA.

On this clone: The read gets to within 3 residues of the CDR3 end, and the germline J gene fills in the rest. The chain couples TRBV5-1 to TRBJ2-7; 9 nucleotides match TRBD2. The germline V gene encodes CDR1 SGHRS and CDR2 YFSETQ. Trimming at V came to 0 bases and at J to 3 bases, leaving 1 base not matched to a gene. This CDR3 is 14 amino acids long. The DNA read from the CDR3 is TGCGCCAGCAGCTTGGCTAGCGGGGACTACGAG. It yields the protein CASSLASGDYE. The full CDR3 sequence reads CASSLASGDYEQYF.

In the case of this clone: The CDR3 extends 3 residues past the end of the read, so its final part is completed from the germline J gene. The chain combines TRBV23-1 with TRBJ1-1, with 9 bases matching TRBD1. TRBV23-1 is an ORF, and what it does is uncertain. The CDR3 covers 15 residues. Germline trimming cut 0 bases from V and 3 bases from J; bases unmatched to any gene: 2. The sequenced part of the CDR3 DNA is TGCGCCAGCAGTCAATCACAGGGGGCGGACACTGAA. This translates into CASSQSQGADTE. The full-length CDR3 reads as CASSQSQGADTEAFF.

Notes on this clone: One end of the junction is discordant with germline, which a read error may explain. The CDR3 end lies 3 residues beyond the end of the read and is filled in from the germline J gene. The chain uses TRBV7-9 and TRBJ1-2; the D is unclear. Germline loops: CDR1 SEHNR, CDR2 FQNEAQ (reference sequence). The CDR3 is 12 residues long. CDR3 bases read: TGTTCCAGCAGCCCCCCGTATAATGGC. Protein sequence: CSSSPPYNG. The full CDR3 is CSSSPPYNGYTF.

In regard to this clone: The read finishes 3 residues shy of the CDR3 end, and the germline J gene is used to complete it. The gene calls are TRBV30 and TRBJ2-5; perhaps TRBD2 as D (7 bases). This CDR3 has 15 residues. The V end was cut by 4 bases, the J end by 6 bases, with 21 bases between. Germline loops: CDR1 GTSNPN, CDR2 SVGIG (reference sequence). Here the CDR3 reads CAWTDGGQVRKTQYF. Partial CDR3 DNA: TGTGCCTGGACGGACGGGGGGCAGGTCAGAAAGACC. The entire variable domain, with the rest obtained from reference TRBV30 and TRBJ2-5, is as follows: SQTIHQWPATLVQPVGSPLSLECTVEGTSNPNLYWYRQAAGRGLQLLFYSVGIGQISSEVPQNLSASRPQDRQFILSSKKLLLSDSGFYLCAWTDGGQVRKTQYFGPGTRLLVL.

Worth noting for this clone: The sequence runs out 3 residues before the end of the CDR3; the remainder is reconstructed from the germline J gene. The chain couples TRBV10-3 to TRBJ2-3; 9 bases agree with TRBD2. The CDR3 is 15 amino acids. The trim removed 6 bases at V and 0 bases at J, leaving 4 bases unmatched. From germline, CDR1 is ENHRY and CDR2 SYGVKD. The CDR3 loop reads CAIRASGTSTDTQYF. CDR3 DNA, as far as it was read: TGTGCCATCAGAGCTAGCGGGACTAGCACAGATACG.

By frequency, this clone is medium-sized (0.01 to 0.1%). The DNA read from the CDR3 is TGTGCCAGCAGTGACCCAACCTCGGGACAGGGGCTTGAAAAA. Protein: CASSDPTSGQGLEK. The full CDR3 sequence reads CASSDPTSGQGLEKLFF. The chain has TRBV6-4 and TRBJ1-4; 10 bases align to TRBD1. The read stops 3 residues short of the end of the CDR3; the missing end is completed from the germline J gene. J lost 7 bases, V lost 2 bases, and 10 bases had no gene match. Germline-derived CDR1 and CDR2 are MRHNA and SNTAGT. The CDR3 loop spans 17 amino acids.

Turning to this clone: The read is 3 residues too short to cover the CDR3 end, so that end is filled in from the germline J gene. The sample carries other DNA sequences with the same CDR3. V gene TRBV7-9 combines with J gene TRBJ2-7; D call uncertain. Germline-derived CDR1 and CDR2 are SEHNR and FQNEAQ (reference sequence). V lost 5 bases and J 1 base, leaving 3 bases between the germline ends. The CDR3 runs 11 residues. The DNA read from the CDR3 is TGTGCCAGCAGCCCGTCCTACGAG. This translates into CASSPSYE. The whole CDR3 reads CASSPSYEQYF.

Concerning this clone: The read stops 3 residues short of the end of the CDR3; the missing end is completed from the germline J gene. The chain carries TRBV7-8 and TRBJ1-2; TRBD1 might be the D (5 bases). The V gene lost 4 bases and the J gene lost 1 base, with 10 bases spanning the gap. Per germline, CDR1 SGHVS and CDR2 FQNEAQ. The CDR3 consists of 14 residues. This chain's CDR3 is CASSSRRDNYGYTF. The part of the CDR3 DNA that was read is TGTGCCAGCAGCTCCCGCAGGGATAACTATGGC.

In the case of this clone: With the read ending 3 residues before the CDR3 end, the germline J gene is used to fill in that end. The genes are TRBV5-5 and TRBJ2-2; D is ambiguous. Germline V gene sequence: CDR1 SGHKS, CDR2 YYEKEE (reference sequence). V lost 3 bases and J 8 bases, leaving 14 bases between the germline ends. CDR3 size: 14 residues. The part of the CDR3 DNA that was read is TGTGCCAGCAGCTACGCCTCGAGCATTGGGGAG. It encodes CASSYASSIGE. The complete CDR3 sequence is CASSYASSIGELFF.

The chain's CDR3 is CASSLGQGRTKNIQYF. The CDR3 DNA, read in part, is TGTGCCAGCAGCTTGGGTCAGGGGCGGACCAAAAACATT. The chain carries TRBV7-8 and TRBJ2-4; TRBD1 might be the D (6 bases). The sequence runs out 3 residues before the end of the CDR3; the remainder is reconstructed from the germline J gene. Trimming left V 3 bases short and J 2 bases short, with 14 bases between. This CDR3 comprises 16 residues. Per germline, CDR1 SGHVS and CDR2 FQNEAQ.

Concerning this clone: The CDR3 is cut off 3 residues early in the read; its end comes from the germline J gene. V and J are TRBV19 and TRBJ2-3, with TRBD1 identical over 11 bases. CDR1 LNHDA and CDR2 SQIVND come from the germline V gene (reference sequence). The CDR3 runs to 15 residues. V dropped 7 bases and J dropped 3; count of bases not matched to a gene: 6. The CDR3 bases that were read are TGTGCCAGTAACCCCGGGGACAGGGGGACAGATACG. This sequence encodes CASNPGDRGTDT. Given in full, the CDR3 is CASNPGDRGTDTQYF.

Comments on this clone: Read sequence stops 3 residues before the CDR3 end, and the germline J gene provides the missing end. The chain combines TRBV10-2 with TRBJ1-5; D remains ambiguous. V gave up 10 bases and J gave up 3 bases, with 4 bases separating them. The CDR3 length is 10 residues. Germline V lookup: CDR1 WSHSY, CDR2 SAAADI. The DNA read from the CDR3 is TGCGCCAACAACAATCAGCCC. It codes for CANNNQP. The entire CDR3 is CANNNQPQHF.

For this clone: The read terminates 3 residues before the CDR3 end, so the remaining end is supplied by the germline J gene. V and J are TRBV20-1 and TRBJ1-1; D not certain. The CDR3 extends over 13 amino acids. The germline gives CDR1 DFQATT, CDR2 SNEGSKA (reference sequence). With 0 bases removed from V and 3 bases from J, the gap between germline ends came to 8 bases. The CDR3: CSARDSRDTEAFF. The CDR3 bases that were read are TGCAGTGCTAGAGATTCACGGGACACTGAA.

The sequenced part of the CDR3 DNA is TGCAGTGCTGAGGGACAGGCAACTAATGAAAAA. Translated: CSAEGQATNEK. The whole CDR3 is CSAEGQATNEKLFF. The chain carries TRBV20-1 and TRBJ1-4, with 8 nucleotides matching TRBD1. The CDR3 end is not reached by the read, which stops 3 residues before it; the germline J gene fills it in. Losses at the gene ends were 5 bases for V and 0 bases for J; bases not matched to a gene: 2. The V gene's germline CDR1 is DFQATT and CDR2 SNEGSKA (reference sequence). This CDR3 comprises 14 residues.

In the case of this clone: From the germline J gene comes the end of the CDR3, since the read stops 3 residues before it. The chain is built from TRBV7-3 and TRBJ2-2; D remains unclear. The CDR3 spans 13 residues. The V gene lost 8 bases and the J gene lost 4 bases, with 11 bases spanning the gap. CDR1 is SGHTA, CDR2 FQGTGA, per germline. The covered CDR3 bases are TGTGCCAGCTCCCATCGAGCCACCGGGGAG. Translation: CASSHRATGE. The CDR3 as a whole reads CASSHRATGELFF. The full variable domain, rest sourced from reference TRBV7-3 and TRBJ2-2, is GAGVSQTPSNKVTEKGKYVELRCDPISGHTALYWYRQSLGQGPEFLIYFQGTGAADDSGLPNDRFFAVRPEGSVSTLKIQRTERGDSAVYLCASSHRATGELFFGEGSRLTVL.